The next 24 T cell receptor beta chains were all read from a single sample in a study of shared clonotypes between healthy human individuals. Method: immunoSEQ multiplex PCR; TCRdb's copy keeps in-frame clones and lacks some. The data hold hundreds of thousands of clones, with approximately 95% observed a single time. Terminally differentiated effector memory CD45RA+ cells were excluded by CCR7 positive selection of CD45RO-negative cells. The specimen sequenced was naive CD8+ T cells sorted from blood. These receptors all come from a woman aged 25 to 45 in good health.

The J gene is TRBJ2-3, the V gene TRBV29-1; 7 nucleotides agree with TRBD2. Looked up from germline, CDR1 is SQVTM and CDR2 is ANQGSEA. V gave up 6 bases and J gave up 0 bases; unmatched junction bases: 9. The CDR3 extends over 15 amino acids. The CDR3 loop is CSVTPGLTSTDTQYF. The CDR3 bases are TGCAGCGTGACCCCGGGACTAACAAGCACAGATACGCAGTATTTT.

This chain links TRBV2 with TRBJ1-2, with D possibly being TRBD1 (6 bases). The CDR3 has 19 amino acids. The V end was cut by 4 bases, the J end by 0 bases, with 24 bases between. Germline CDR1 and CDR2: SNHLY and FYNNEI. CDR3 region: CASSGHRGRTNTSNYGYTF. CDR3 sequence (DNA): TGTGCCAGCAGTGGTCACCGGGGGCGGACCAACACATCTAACTATGGCTACACCTTC.

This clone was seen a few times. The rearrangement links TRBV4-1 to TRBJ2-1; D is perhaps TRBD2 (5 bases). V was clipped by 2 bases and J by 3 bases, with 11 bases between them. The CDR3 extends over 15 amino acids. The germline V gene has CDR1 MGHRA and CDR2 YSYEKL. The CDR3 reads CASSQRRTGYNEQFF. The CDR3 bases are TGCGCCAGCAGCCAAAGACGGACTGGCTACAATGAGCAGTTCTTC.

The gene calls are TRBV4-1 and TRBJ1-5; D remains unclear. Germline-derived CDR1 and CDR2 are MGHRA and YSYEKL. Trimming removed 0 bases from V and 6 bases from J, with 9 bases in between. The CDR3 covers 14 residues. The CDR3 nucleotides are TGCGCCAGCAGCCAAGATTTAGGGTCTCAGCCCCAGCATTTT. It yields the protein CASSQDLGSQPQHF.

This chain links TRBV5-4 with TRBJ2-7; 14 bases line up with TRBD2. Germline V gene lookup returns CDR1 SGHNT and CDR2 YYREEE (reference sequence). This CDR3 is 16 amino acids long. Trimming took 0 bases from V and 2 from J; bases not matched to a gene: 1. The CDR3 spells CASSLATSGRAYEQYF. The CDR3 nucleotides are TGTGCCAGCAGCTTGGCGACTAGCGGGAGGGCCTACGAGCAGTACTTC. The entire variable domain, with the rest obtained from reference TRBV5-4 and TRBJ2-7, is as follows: ETGVTQSPTHLIKTRGQQVTLRCSSQSGHNTVSWYQQALGQGPQFIFQYYREEENGRGNFPPRFSGLQFPNYSSELNVNALELDDSALYLCASSLATSGRAYEQYFGPGTRLTVT.

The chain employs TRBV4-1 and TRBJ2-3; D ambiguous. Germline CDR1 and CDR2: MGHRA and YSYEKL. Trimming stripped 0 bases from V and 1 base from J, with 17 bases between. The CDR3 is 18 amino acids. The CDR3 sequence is CASSQDPPNFEGTDTQYF. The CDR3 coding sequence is TGCGCCAGCAGCCAAGATCCTCCTAACTTCGAGGGCACAGATACGCAGTATTTT.

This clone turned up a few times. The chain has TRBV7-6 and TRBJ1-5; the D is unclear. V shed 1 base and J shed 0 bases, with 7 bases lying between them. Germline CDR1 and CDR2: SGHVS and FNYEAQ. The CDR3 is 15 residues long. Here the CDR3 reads CASSLGAYSNQPQHF. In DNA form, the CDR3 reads TGTGCCAGCAGCTTAGGGGCGTATAGCAATCAGCCCCAGCATTTT.

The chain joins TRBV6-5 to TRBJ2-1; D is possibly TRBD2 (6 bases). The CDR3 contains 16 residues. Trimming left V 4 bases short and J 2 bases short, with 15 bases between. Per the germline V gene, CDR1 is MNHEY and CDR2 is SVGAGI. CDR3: CASSLTGGSTYNEQFF. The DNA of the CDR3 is TGTGCCAGCAGTTTAACCGGAGGGTCGACCTACAATGAGCAGTTCTTC.

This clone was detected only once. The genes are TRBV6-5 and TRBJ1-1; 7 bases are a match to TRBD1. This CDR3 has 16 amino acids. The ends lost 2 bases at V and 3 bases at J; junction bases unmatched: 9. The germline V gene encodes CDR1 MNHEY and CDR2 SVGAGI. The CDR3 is CASSYDDRVGYTEAFF. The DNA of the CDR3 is TGTGCCAGCAGTTACGACGACAGGGTCGGATACACTGAAGCTTTCTTT.

This chain's CDR3 is CAIKDGPGNTEAFF. For the CDR3, the DNA is TGTGCCATCAAAGACGGCCCTGGGAACACTGAAGCTTTCTTT. The chain links TRBV10-3 to TRBJ1-1; D unresolved. Trimming cost V 7 bases and J 1 base, with 13 bases left between them. This CDR3 is 14 amino acids long. Germline V gives CDR1 ENHRY, CDR2 SYGVKD.

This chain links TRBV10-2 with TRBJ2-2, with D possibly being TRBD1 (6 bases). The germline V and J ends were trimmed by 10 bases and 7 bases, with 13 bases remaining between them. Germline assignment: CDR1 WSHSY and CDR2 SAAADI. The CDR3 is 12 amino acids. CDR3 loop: CAILGQLGELFF. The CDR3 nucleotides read TGCGCCATTCTCGGACAGCTCGGGGAGCTGTTTTTT.

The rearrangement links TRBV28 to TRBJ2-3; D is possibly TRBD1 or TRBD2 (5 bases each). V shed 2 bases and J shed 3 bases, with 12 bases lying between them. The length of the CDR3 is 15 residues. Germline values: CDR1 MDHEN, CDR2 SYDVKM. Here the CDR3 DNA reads TGTGCCAGCAGTTTAGGTGGGACGTGGACAGATACGCAGTATTTT. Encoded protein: CASSLGGTWTDTQYF. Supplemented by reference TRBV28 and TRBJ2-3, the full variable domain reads DVKVTQSSRYLVKRTGEKVFLECVQDMDHENMFWYRQDPGLGLRLIYFSYDVKMKEKGDIPEGYSVSREKKERFSLILESASTNQTSMYLCASSLGGTWTDTQYFGPGTRLTVL.

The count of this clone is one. Here the CDR3 reads CASSYPAGTSGIGISYEQYF. The DNA for the CDR3 is TGTGCCAGCAGCTATCCCGCCGGGACTAGCGGAATAGGTATCTCCTACGAGCAGTACTTC. The chain is built from TRBV7-8 and TRBJ2-7; 11 bases are a match to TRBD2. The ends lost 4 bases at V and 0 bases at J; junction bases unmatched: 17. This CDR3 region has 20 residues. Looked up from germline, CDR1 is SGHVS and CDR2 is FQNEAQ.

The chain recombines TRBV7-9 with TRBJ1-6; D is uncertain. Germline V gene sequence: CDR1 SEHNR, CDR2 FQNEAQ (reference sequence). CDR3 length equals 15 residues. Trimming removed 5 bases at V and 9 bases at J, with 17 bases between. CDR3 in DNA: TGTGCCAGCAGCGACGGGAGGGAGAGGCCTTCACCCCTCCACTTT. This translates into CASSDGRERPSPLHF.

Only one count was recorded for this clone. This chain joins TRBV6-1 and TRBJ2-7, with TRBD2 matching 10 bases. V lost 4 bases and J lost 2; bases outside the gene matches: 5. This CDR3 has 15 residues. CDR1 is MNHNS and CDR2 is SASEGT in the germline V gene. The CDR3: CASSVRLAGTYEQYF. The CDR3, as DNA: TGTGCCAGCAGTGTACGACTAGCGGGTACCTACGAGCAGTACTTC.

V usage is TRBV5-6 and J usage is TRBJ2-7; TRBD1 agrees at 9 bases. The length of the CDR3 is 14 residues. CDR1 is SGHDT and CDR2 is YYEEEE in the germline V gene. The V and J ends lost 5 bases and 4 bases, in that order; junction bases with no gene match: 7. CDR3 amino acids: CASSSGTGLYEQYF. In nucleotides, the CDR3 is TGTGCCAGCAGTTCCGGGACAGGGTTATACGAGCAGTACTTC.

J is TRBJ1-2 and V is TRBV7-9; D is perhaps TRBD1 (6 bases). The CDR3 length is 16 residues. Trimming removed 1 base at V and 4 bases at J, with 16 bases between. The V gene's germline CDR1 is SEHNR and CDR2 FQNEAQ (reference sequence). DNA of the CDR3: TGTGCCAGCAGCTTAGTCATCGACAGGCCCCCCTATGGCTACACCTTC. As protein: CASSLVIDRPPYGYTF.

Written as DNA, the CDR3 is TGTGCCAGCAGCAAAGGGGGCATTCAGGGAGACAATCAGCCCCAGCATTTT. Encoded protein: CASSKGGIQGDNQPQHF. The V gene is TRBV21-1, the J gene TRBJ1-5. TRBV21-1 is a recognized pseudogene. This CDR3 has 17 amino acids.

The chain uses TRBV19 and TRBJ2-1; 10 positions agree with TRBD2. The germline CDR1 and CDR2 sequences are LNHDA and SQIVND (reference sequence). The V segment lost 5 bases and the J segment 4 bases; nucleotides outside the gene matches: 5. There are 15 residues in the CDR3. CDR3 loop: CASSLGLAAYNEQFF. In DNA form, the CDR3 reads TGTGCCAGTAGTCTTGGACTAGCGGCGTACAATGAGCAGTTCTTC.

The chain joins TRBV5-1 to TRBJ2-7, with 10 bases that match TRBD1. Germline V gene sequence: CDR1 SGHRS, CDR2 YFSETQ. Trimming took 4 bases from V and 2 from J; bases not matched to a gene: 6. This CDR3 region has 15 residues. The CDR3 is CASSPTGTGAYEQYF. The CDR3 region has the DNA TGCGCCAGCAGCCCTACCGGGACAGGGGCCTACGAGCAGTACTTC.

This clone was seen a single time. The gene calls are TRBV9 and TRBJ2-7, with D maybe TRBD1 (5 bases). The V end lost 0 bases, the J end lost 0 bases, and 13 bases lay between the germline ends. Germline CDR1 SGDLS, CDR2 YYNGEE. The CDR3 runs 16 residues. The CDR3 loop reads CASSVEDISPSYEQYF. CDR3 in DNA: TGTGCCAGCAGCGTAGAGGACATATCCCCCTCCTACGAGCAGTACTTC.

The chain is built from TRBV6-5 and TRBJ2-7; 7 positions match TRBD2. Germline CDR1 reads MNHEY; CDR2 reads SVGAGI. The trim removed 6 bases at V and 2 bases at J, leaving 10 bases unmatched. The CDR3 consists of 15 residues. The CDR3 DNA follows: TGTGCCAGCAGAGACCCGGGGGGAGAACCCTACGAGCAGTACTTC. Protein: CASRDPGGEPYEQYF.

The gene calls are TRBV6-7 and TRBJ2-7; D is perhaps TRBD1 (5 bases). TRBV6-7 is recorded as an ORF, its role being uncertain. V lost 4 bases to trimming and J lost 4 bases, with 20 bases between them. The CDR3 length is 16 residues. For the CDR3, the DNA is TGTGCCAGCAGTTGCCCGGTGGGCCCCCAGGGATACGAGCAGTACTTC. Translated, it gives CASSCPVGPQGYEQYF.

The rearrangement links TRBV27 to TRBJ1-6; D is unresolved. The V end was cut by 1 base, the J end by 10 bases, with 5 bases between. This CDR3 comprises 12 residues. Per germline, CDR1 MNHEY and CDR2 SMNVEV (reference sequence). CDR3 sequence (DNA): TGTGCCAGCAGTTTATTCGGCTCACCCCTCCACTTT. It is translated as CASSLFGSPLHF.